This TCR beta chain is from a study of metastatic and nonmetastatic thyroid tumors. Looking at the study overall: Comparison of repertoires was carried out across blood and tumor or nodule tissue from malignant and benign thyroid patients.

In this sample, this clone turned up many times. Antigen unknown. Other DNA sequences in this sample translate to the same CDR3. Whole-study findings and limits: The reported finding was significantly higher TCR beta diversity in malignant thyroid tumors relative to benign nodules, in blood and tumor.

This CDR3 comprises 13 residues. Deletions cut 9 bases from V and 2 bases from J, with 10 bases between. Via MiXCR, TCRdb re-called the PCR reads. The top ten hold 22% of the sample, which has more than 30,000 clones, about 21% seen once. Treatment of any kind had been given to no patient before thyroid surgery. The source of this sequence is a female donor with papillary thyroid cancer or a benign thyroid nodule (not recorded which). Some clones in this sample may be carry-over from other donors' samples. V is TRBV12-3 or TRBV12-4 and J is TRBJ2-2, with D perhaps TRBD1 (5 bases). Material: blood. For the CDR3, the DNA is TGTGCCAGTCGGACACCTAACACCGGGGAGCTGTTTTTT. Its protein product is CASRTPNTGELFF.